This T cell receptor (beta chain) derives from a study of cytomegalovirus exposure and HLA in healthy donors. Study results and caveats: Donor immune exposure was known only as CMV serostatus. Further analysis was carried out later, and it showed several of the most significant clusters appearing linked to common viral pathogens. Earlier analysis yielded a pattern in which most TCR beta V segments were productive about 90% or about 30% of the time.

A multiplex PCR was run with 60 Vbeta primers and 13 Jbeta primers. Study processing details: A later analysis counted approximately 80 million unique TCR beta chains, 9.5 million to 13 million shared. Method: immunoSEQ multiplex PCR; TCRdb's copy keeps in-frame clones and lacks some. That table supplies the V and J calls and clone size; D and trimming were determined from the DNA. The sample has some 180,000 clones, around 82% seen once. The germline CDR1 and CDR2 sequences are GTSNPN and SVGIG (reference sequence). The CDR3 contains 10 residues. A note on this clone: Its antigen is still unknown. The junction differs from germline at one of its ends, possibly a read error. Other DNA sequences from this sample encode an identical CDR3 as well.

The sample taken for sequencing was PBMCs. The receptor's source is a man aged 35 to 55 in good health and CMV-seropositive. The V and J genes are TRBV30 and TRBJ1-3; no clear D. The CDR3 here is CAGEGNTIYF. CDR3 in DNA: TGTGCCGGAGAGGGAAACACTATATATTTT.